This section outlines one T cell receptor (beta chain) sequence together with its context. Its antigen is unidentified. The CDR3 sequence is 23 residues long. Germline loops: CDR1 MNHNS, CDR2 SASEGT. The trim removed 0 bases at V and 4 bases at J, leaving 24 bases unmatched. This PCR relied on a set of 60 Vbeta primers and 13 Jbeta primers. Produced via immunoSEQ multiplex PCR; TCRdb's table is partial and in-frame only. The profile shows about 160,000 clones, 70% to 85% of them singletons. The data belong to a study of cytomegalovirus exposure and HLA in healthy donors. Study-level information: Unique TCRs from HLA-typed donors, approximately 80 million of them, were held in an early data release. Study-wide results and caveats: Equally common other TCR beta chains were less clonally expanded than HLA-associated ones, a later analysis found. Cytomegalovirus-associated status was assigned to more than 150 TCR beta chains. Rates of TCR association differed by HLA locus in a later analysis, with DRB1 highest and HLA-C lowest.

The V gene is TRBV6-1, the J gene TRBJ2-4; 10 nucleotides match TRBD1. The receptor was derived from a man aged 35 to 55 in good health and CMV-seronegative. Specimen: PBMCs. CDR3 nucleotide sequence: TGTGCCAGCAGTGAAGCGCGTAGGGGACAGGGGCTAGGAGGTGCTTTAGAAAAAAACATTCAGTACTTC. Its translation is CASSEARRGQGLGGALEKNIQYF.